The clone carrying this TCR beta chain was recorded at least ten times. Its matching antigen is unknown. Germline-derived CDR1 and CDR2 are DFQATT and SNEGSKA (reference sequence). The CDR3 is made up of 13 amino acids. The V end was cut by 1 base, the J end by 3 bases, with 9 bases between. No patient had received any treatment before thyroid surgery. This sample was included in a study of metastatic and nonmetastatic thyroid tumors. Study-wide context: Repertoires were compared across blood and tumor or nodule tissue from malignant and benign thyroid patients.

Authors' analysis steps: A classifier of distant metastasis in papillary thyroid cancer was built from CDR3 differences (across clinicopathological groups). TCRdb called clones again from the PCR reads with MiXCR. TCRdb, not the original authors, processed these V and J calls. The sample holds some 45,000 clones, approximately 15% seen once. Notes on the study in general: Malignant tumors reportedly showed significantly higher TCR beta diversity than benign nodules in both blood and tumor.

The V and J genes are TRBV20-1 and TRBJ1-1; D unclear. This clonotype was obtained from a female donor with papillary thyroid cancer or a benign thyroid nodule (not recorded which). Some clones in this sample may be carry-over from other donors' samples. The sample comprised blood. The CDR3 here is CSARVGLDTEAFF. The CDR3 DNA follows: TGCAGTGCTAGAGTGGGGTTGGACACTGAAGCTTTCTTT.